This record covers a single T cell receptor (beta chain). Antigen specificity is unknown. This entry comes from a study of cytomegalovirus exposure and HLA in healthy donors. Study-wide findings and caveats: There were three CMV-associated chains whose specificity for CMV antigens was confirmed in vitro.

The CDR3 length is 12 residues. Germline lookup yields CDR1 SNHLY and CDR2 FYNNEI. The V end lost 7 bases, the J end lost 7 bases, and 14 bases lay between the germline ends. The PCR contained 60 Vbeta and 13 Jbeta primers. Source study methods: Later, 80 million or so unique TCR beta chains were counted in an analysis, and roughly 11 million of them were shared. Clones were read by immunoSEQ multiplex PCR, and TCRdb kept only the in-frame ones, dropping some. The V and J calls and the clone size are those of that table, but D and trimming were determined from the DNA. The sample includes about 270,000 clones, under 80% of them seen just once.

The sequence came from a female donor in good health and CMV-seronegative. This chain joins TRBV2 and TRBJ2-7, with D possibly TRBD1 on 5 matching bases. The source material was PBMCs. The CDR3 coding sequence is TGTGCCAGCAAATTACTCGCAGGGGAGCAGTACTTC. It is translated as CASKLLAGEQYF.